Following are 2 T cell receptor beta chains from one sample sequenced in a study of Ad26.COV2.S vaccination and SARS-CoV-2 variants. As for treatment: some 20 received Ad26.COV2.S at low or high dose, single or two shots; about 5 received placebo; per-sample allocation not given. It was on day 63 after the first vaccine or placebo injection that samples were taken. Data came from immunoSEQ multiplex PCR; TCRdb stores just in-frame clones and leaves some out. Counted here are approximately 300,000 clones, roughly 86% occurring once; the ten biggest clones make up less than 2%. Sequences were derived from peripheral blood, sampled in a trial of Ad26.COV2.S vaccine versus placebo. Receptors originate from a person aged 18-65 years who received the Ad26.COV2.S COVID-19 vaccine or a placebo.

The rearrangement uses TRBV19 and TRBJ1-2, with TRBD1 matching 7 bases. V trimming: 5 bases; J trimming: 8 bases; junction bases outside the gene matches: 20. From germline, CDR1 is LNHDA and CDR2 SQIVND (reference sequence). There are 17 residues in the CDR3. The chain's CDR3 is CASSGFWDSLRIMGYTF. The CDR3, as DNA: TGTGCCAGTAGTGGTTTTTGGGACAGCCTGCGGATAATGGGCTACACCTTC.

This rearrangement joins TRBV5-6 to TRBJ1-6, with 8 bases identical to TRBD1. Germline trimming cut 1 base from V and 7 bases from J; bases unmatched to any gene: 4. Per the germline V gene, CDR1 is SGHDT and CDR2 is YYEEEE. The CDR3 loop spans 15 amino acids. The chain's CDR3 is CASSLFWDRNSPLHF. The CDR3 DNA follows: TGTGCCAGCAGCTTGTTTTGGGACAGGAATTCACCCCTCCACTTT.